Listed below are T cell receptor beta chains from one sample, sequenced in a study of cytomegalovirus exposure and HLA in healthy donors. Assay: immunoSEQ multiplex PCR; the TCRdb copy retains only in-frame clones and omits some. The sample shows about 240,000 clones, approximately 84% of them seen only once. The sequenced sample consisted of PBMCs. The receptors originated from a woman aged 25 to 39 in good health and CMV-seropositive. Each CDR3 is given with its conserved first and last residue. Fields, in order: D gene, clone size, J gene, V gene, CDR3 DNA, CDR3 protein. D genes are given only for firm matches. Only part of the rows carry a size: once, few, many, or a class if the clone is expanded.

>NA|NA|TRBJ1-1|TRBV6-5
TGTGCCAGCAGTCGCGGGGGCCTTAACACTGAAGCTTTCTTT
CASSRGGLNTEAFF
>NA|NA|TRBJ2-7|TRBV7-9
TGTGCCAGCAGCCAAGAACACAACTCCTACGAGCAGTACTTC
CASSQEHNSYEQYF
>NA|NA|TRBJ2-3|TRBV7-2
TGTGCCAGCAGGAGGACTACAGATACGCAGTATTTT
CASRRTTDTQYF
>TRBD2|NA|TRBJ2-7|TRBV18
TGTGCCAGCTCACCGCCCAGCGGGAGCCCCCACGAGCAGTACTTC
CASSPPSGSPHEQYF
>TRBD2|NA|TRBJ2-1|TRBV4-1
TGCGCCAGCAGCCTTAGAGGTTCTAGCGGGAGCAATGAGCAGTTCTTC
CASSLRGSSGSNEQFF
>TRBD1|NA|TRBJ2-5|TRBV5-1
TGCGCCAGCAGCTCCCGGACAGGATCAGAGACCCAGTACTTC
CASSSRTGSETQYF
>TRBD1|NA|TRBJ1-5|TRBV6-5
TGTGCCAGCAGTACGGACAGGGGCAGCAATCAGCCCCAGCATTTT
CASSTDRGSNQPQHF
>NA|NA|TRBJ2-5|TRBV10-3
TGTGCCATCAGTGGAGTCGGGGGGCAGGAGACCCAGTACTTC
CAISGVGGQETQYF
>NA|NA|TRBJ2-3|TRBV2
TGTGCCAGCAGAGATGACAGGATGGCTAGCACAGATACGCAGTATTTT
CASRDDRMASTDTQYF
>NA|NA|TRBJ2-5|TRBV6-1
TGTGCCAGCAGCCACTCGCAGGCGCCTGGGGAGACCCAGTACTTC
CASSHSQAPGETQYF
>NA|NA|TRBJ2-5|TRBV7-3
TGTGCCAGCAGCTTAATGGGGAGACAAGAGACCCAGTACTTC
CASSLMGRQETQYF
>NA|NA|TRBJ2-7|TRBV5-6
TGTGCCAGCAGCCCCACAGGGTCCCACGAGCAGTACTTC
CASSPTGSHEQYF
>TRBD2|NA|TRBJ2-7|TRBV10-2
TGCGCCAGCAGTGTAGCGGGATTCCTCTACGAGCAGTACTTC
CASSVAGFLYEQYF
>TRBD1|NA|TRBJ2-7|TRBV28
TGTGCCAGCCGGACAGGGTCAAACTCGGAGCAGTACTTC
CASRTGSNSEQYF
>TRBD1|NA|TRBJ2-1|TRBV11-1
TGTGCCAGCAGCTTAGGTATGGGACAGGGAGGATACGAGCAGTTCTTC
CASSLGMGQGGYEQFF
>NA|NA|TRBJ2-7|TRBV7-2
TGTGCCAGCAGCTTAGAGTTCATCGGCTCCTACGAGCAGTACTTC
CASSLEFIGSYEQYF
>TRBD2|NA|TRBJ2-7|TRBV13
TGTGCCAGCAGCCCCTGGACTAGCTGGGACGAGCAGTACTTC
CASSPWTSWDEQYF
>NA|few|TRBJ2-7|TRBV6-5
TGTGCCAGCAGTTATCGGGGGTCCTACGAGCAGTACTTC
CASSYRGSYEQYF
>TRBD2|NA|TRBJ2-1|TRBV10-1
TGCGCCAGCAGTGAGTCCCCGCAGACCGGGACTAGGTTGTTCTTC
CASSESPQTGTRLFF
>TRBD1|NA|TRBJ2-1|TRBV7-3
TGTGCCAGCAGCTTAACGGGACAGGGCTACAATGAGCAGTTCTTC
CASSLTGQGYNEQFF
>NA|NA|TRBJ2-7|TRBV11-1
TGTGCCAGCAGCTTATTACCCGACTGGGAGACCTACGAGCAGTACTTC
CASSLLPDWETYEQYF
>TRBD2|NA|TRBJ2-5|TRBV5-1
TGCGCCAGCAGCGTGGGACTAGCGGGAGGGGACCAAGAGACCCAGTACTTC
CASSVGLAGGDQETQYF
>NA|NA|TRBJ1-3|TRBV30
TGTGCCTGGAGGGTGACAGTAGGAAACACCATATATTTT
CAWRVTVGNTIYF
>NA|NA|TRBJ2-2|TRBV2
TGTGCCAGCAATGGTGAGGGGGCGAACACCGGGGAGCTGTTTTTT
CASNGEGANTGELFF
>NA|NA|TRBJ1-4|TRBV7-9
TGTGCCAGCAGTCATTCGGGGAACGATGAAAAACTGTTTTTT
CASSHSGNDEKLFF
>TRBD2|once|TRBJ2-3|TRBV4-2
TGTGCCAGCAGCCAACGTGGGACTAGCGGGAGGGCCGCAGATACGCAGTATTTT
CASSQRGTSGRAADTQYF
>TRBD2|NA|TRBJ2-1|TRBV5-1
TGCGCCAGCAGCATACAGGGACTAGGAGGCCATGAGCAGTTCTTC
CASSIQGLGGHEQFF
>NA|NA|TRBJ2-7|TRBV5-1
TGCGCCAGCAGCTTGGTAGCGGCAACCCTCTACGAGCAGTACTTC
CASSLVAATLYEQYF
>TRBD2|NA|TRBJ2-1|TRBV11-3
TGTGCCAGCAGGTACAGACTAGCGGGTGAGGGAAATGAGCAGTTCTTC
CASRYRLAGEGNEQFF